The 16 T cell receptor beta chains reported below all come from one sample, sequenced in a study of radiotherapy plus CTLA-4 blockade in lung cancer. Generated by immunoSEQ multiplex PCR, the TCRdb table keeps only in-frame clones and is missing some. The sample includes some 110,000 clones, 70% to 90% of them seen just once. The starting material was peripheral blood, obtained from a patient treated with radiotherapy plus ipilimumab. These receptor sequences come from a human donor with non-small cell lung cancer that progressed on radiotherapy plus ipilimumab.

V usage is TRBV12-5 and J usage is TRBJ2-1; D gene ambiguous. The CDR3 contains 15 residues. The V and J ends lost 11 bases and 0 bases respectively, with 17 bases between them. Per the germline V gene, CDR1 is LGHNT and CDR2 is FRNRAP. The chain's CDR3 is CAGRPGLSSYNEQFF. DNA for the CDR3: TGTGCTGGTCGTCCGGGCCTTAGCTCCTACAATGAGCAGTTCTTC.

The chain is built from TRBV2 and TRBJ2-1; 8 nucleotides align to TRBD1. CDR3 length: 13 amino acids. CDR1 is SNHLY and CDR2 is FYNNEI in the germline V gene. J lost 9 bases, V lost 6 bases, and 7 bases had no gene match. The CDR3 nucleotides are TGTGCCAGCAGACAGGGGGTAGGGGGTGAGCAGTTCTTC. This encodes CASRQGVGGEQFF.

With respect to this clone: At the DNA level, this CDR3 is encoded by other sequences in the same sample as well. For the CDR3, the DNA is TGCGCCAGCAGCTTGGACAGGGGTGGCACAGATACGCAGTATTTT. This codes for CASSLDRGGTDTQYF. The rearrangement joins TRBV5-1 to TRBJ2-3; the match to TRBD1 covers 7 bases. The CDR3 is 15 amino acids. Germline lookup yields CDR1 SGHRS and CDR2 YFSETQ. The ends lost 0 bases at V and 1 base at J; junction bases unmatched: 2.

The chain joins TRBV6-1 to TRBJ2-7; perhaps D is TRBD1 or TRBD2 (5 bases each). Germline assignment: CDR1 MNHNS and CDR2 SASEGT. The V gene lost 6 bases and the J gene lost 2 bases, with 17 bases spanning the gap. The CDR3 runs 15 residues. CDR3 DNA: TGTGCCAGCAGGGACGGGACCGCAAAAGCCTACGAGCAGTACTTC. This codes for CASRDGTAKAYEQYF.

Only a few counts were recorded for this clone. The rearrangement uses TRBV5-1 and TRBJ2-3, with D perhaps matching TRBD1 (6 bases). Per germline, CDR1 SGHRS and CDR2 YFSETQ. V lost 1 base, J lost 0 bases, and 6 bases lay in between. CDR3 length equals 14 residues. The CDR3: CASSLQGSTDTQYF. The CDR3 DNA sequence: TGCGCCAGCAGCTTGCAGGGGAGCACAGATACGCAGTATTTT.

The V gene is TRBV6-5, the J gene TRBJ1-3, with 9 bases identical to TRBD1. Trimming at V came to 5 bases and at J to 9 bases, leaving 8 bases not matched to a gene. The CDR3 is 14 residues long. Per germline, CDR1 MNHEY and CDR2 SVGAGI. Written as DNA, the CDR3 is TGTGCCAGCAGTGAGACAGGGGGAATTGCCACCATATATTTT. Translating it yields CASSETGGIATIYF.

The chain carries TRBV10-3 and TRBJ2-1; D ambiguous. Germline V gene sequence: CDR1 ENHRY, CDR2 SYGVKD. The CDR3 is made up of 17 amino acids. V was trimmed by 2 bases and J by 3 bases, leaving 17 bases between them. The chain's CDR3 is CAISEILGSPNYNEQFF. The CDR3 nucleotides read TGTGCCATCAGTGAGATTCTTGGGTCTCCGAACTACAATGAGCAGTTCTTC.

This chain joins TRBV7-3 and TRBJ2-5; either TRBD1 or TRBD2 may fit D (5 bases each). This CDR3 is built from 14 residues. CDR1 SGHTA and CDR2 FQGTGA come from the germline V gene. Trimming took off 5 bases at V and 4 bases at J, with 14 bases between the two ends. Here the CDR3 DNA reads TGTGCCAGCAGCCCCACCGGGACCCGAGAGACCCAGTACTTC. This encodes CASSPTGTRETQYF.

V is TRBV11-2 and J is TRBJ2-5; unclear D gene. Near its end, the DNA agrees better with TRBJ2-7, so the J call may be wrong. Looked up from germline, CDR1 is SGHAT and CDR2 is FQNNGV. The CDR3 consists of 13 residues. CDR3 sequence: CASSYPPLSEQYF. The CDR3 DNA follows: TGTGCCAGCAGCTACCCCCCTTTAAGCGAGCAGTACTTC.

The rearrangement uses TRBV21-1 and TRBJ2-6. TRBV21-1 is a recognized pseudogene. This CDR3 is 18 amino acids long. Written as DNA, the CDR3 is TGTGCCAGCAGGGGATTAGTAGCTACACAAAGTCGGGCCAACGTCCTGACTTTC. Translation: CASRGLVATQSRANVLTF.

The CDR3 coding sequence is TGTGCCAGCTCACCGATCAGAAACACCGGGGAGCTGTTTTTT. This codes for CASSPIRNTGELFF. The chain employs TRBV18 and TRBJ2-2; D uncertain. V gave up 3 bases and J gave up 2 bases, with 7 bases separating them. The CDR3 has 14 residues. CDR1 is KGHSH and CDR2 is LQKENI in the germline V gene.

The J gene is TRBJ2-4, the V gene TRBV19, with 7 bases that match TRBD2. CDR3 length equals 14 residues. Germline lookup yields CDR1 LNHDA and CDR2 SQIVND (reference sequence). With V trimmed by 6 bases and J by 9 bases, 11 bases remained unmatched. The DNA for the CDR3 is TGTGCCAGTAGCATTAGCGGGTTGGTCTCCATTCAGTACTTC. As protein: CASSISGLVSIQYF.

This sequence joins TRBV7-3 and TRBJ2-1; TRBD1 agrees at 7 bases. The CDR3 loop spans 16 amino acids. The trim removed 5 bases at V and 8 bases at J, leaving 15 bases unmatched. Germline CDR1 is SGHTA and CDR2 is FQGTGA. The CDR3 bases are TGTGCCAGCAGCCGACGGGACAGAGGGTTGACGGATGAGCAGTTCTTC. Amino acid sequence: CASSRRDRGLTDEQFF.

There are a few counts of this clone. This chain uses TRBV4-1 with TRBJ1-1; D remains unclear. Germline V gene lookup returns CDR1 MGHRA and CDR2 YSYEKL. V was cut by 5 bases and J by 1 base, with 8 bases left in between. This CDR3 has 13 residues. The CDR3 DNA follows: TGCGCCAGCAGCGCGCAGGAGAACACTGAAGCTTTCTTT. Protein: CASSAQENTEAFF.

V gene TRBV7-6 combines with J gene TRBJ2-7; D is ambiguous. This CDR3 has 15 amino acids. The V end lost 0 bases, the J end lost 6 bases, and 15 bases lay between the germline ends. Per germline, CDR1 SGHVS and CDR2 FNYEAQ. Written as DNA, the CDR3 is TGTGCCAGCAGCTTAGCCCAAAGCCCTGTGACCGAGCAGTACTTC. Translated: CASSLAQSPVTEQYF.

The chain couples TRBV15 to TRBJ2-1; 10 bases map to TRBD2. The germline gives CDR1 LNHNV, CDR2 YYDKDF (reference sequence). The CDR3 is 16 amino acids. With 2 bases clipped from V and 10 bases from J, the junction kept 11 bases outside the gene matches. The CDR3 here is CATSRQSAGGPQEQFF. CDR3 in DNA: TGTGCCACCAGCAGACAGTCAGCGGGAGGGCCACAAGAGCAGTTCTTC. The complete variable domain, with remaining parts taken from reference TRBV15 and TRBJ2-1, reads DAMVIQNPRYQVTQFGKPVTLSCSQTLNHNVMYWYQQKSSQAPKLLFHYYDKDFNNEADTPDNFQSRRPNTSFCFLDIRSPGLGDTAMYLCATSRQSAGGPQEQFFGPGTRLTVL.